Given below is one T cell receptor beta chain in context. The antigen remains unidentified. Vbeta (60) and Jbeta (13) primers were used in the PCR. The table came from immunoSEQ multiplex PCR; TCRdb's copy has only in-frame clones and leaves some out. The sample has approximately 130,000 clones; approximately 80% are singletons. The sample comes from a study of cytomegalovirus exposure and HLA in healthy donors. Study conclusions and caveats: Immune exposure information available was restricted to CMV serostatus. DRB1 showed the most TCR associations and HLA-C the fewest in a later analysis, as rates varied by HLA locus.

CDR1 KGHSH and CDR2 LQKENI come from the germline V gene. The CDR3 has 16 residues. V was pared by 0 bases and J by 5 bases, with 16 bases between. The chain joins TRBV18 to TRBJ1-1, with D maybe TRBD1 (5 bases). Sequenced: PBMCs. The TCR originated in a man aged 40-49 years in good health and CMV-seronegative. The CDR3: CASSPPGQGFGTEAFF. CDR3 in DNA: TGTGCCAGCTCACCACCGGGCCAGGGATTTGGGACTGAAGCTTTCTTT.